This T cell receptor beta chain was sequenced in a study of blood T cell repertoires in COVID-19. In the study overall: The study drew acute and convalescent COVID-19 samples from the United States, Italy and Spain.

The CDR3 spans 15 residues. CDR1 is SEHNR, CDR2 FQNEAQ, per germline (reference sequence). Trimming left V 5 bases short and J 7 bases short, with 20 bases between. Clones were read by immunoSEQ multiplex PCR, and TCRdb kept only the in-frame ones, dropping some. The sample lists about 86,000 clones; roughly four fifths were seen once. The sequenced sample was peripheral blood. This chain joins TRBV7-9 and TRBJ1-2, with D unclear. This TCR was recovered from an elderly woman with acute or convalescent COVID-19. The chain's CDR3 is CASSPAGRGNLGYTF. CDR3 coding DNA: TGTGCCAGCAGCCCTGCGGGTCGCGGTAACCTTGGCTACACCTTC. Looking up the rest from reference TRBV7-9 and TRBJ1-2 gives the full variable domain: DTGVSQNPRHKITKRGQNVTFRCDPISEHNRLYWYRQTLGQGPEFLTYFQNEAQLEKSRLLSDRFSAERPKGSFSTLEIQRTEQGDSAMYLCASSPAGRGNLGYTFGSGTRLTVV.